These T cell receptor beta chains were read from a single sample in a study of human T cells and chemical hapten exposure. TCRdb passed the RACE reads through MiXCR, listing each CDR3 protein once. The sample has more than 75,000 distinct CDR3 sequences, 10% seen once; the top ten hold 2% to 2.5%. Sequenced material: whole blood, taken in connection with sensitization to the hapten diphenylcyclopropenone (DPC). The receptors stem from a woman in her 30s with alopecia areata. Some clones in this sample may be carry-over from other donors' samples. Both conserved end residues are part of each CDR3. Each record gives: V gene, CDR3 protein.

V gene: TRBV3-1
CDR3 protein: CASSRGVERYEQYF

V gene: TRBV19
CDR3 protein: CASTPYAELLGINEQFF

V gene: TRBV30
CDR3 protein: CAWSVSTSPHEQFF

V gene: TRBV2
CDR3 protein: CASSYRRTGSRNEQFF

V gene: TRBV25-1
CDR3 protein: CASSDILANTDTQYF

V gene: TRBV7-3
CDR3 protein: CASSPIPAGGGEDTQYF

V gene: TRBV12-3/TRBV12-4
CDR3 protein: CASSFRTGLNEQFF

V gene: TRBV6-5
CDR3 protein: CASSYVAGGSDEQFF

V gene: TRBV12-3/TRBV12-4
CDR3 protein: CASSPGQGFNEQYF

V gene: TRBV20-1
CDR3 protein: CSARDWVTNTEAFF

V gene: TRBV28
CDR3 protein: CASYAGRRGYTF

V gene: TRBV5-8
CDR3 protein: CVSSLLRGEQFF

V gene: TRBV5-5
CDR3 protein: CASSFHVPGRETQYF

V gene: TRBV6-5
CDR3 protein: CASRRGLAGGVNEQFF

V gene: TRBV7-9
CDR3 protein: CASSLLGGLGEQYF

V gene: TRBV18
CDR3 protein: CASSPLNEQFF

V gene: TRBV11-3
CDR3 protein: CASSLVPSGNEQFF

V gene: TRBV6-1
CDR3 protein: CASSEARGTGTYEQYF

V gene: TRBV11-2
CDR3 protein: CASSSRLAGGEETQYF

V gene: TRBV12-3/TRBV12-4
CDR3 protein: CASSPWGDLPYEQYF

V gene: TRBV9
CDR3 protein: CASSPWEVNNEQFF

V gene: TRBV9
CDR3 protein: CASSARGAGGQETQYF

V gene: TRBV7-3
CDR3 protein: CASSPDRGVYNEQFF

V gene: TRBV27
CDR3 protein: CASRPGQATGELFF

V gene: TRBV5-1
CDR3 protein: CASSPIRVNTEAFF

V gene: TRBV28
CDR3 protein: CASSGPRTSGGYEQYF